A single sample is the source of the 14 T cell receptor beta chains below, sequenced in a study of identifying expanded T cells in peripheral blood. Assay: immunoSEQ multiplex PCR; the TCRdb copy retains only in-frame clones and omits some. This sample has 70,000 or so clones, with 90% found just once. Sequences were obtained from blood. The receptor source for this set is a person between 18 and 69 years old in good health.

The chain has TRBV5-4 and TRBJ1-1; TRBD1 is a possible D gene (5 bases). The CDR3 has 14 residues. The V gene's germline CDR1 is SGHNT and CDR2 YYREEE (reference sequence). Trimming took 3 bases from V and 10 from J, leaving 19 bases between them. CDR3 protein: CASSSLRQGDVAFF. The CDR3 DNA reads TGTGCCAGCAGCTCCCTTCGGCAGGGAGATGTAGCTTTCTTT.

This chain uses TRBV29-1 with TRBJ2-1; D remains ambiguous. CDR1 is SQVTM, CDR2 ANQGSEA, per germline. The V and J ends lost 3 bases and 14 bases respectively, with 14 bases between them. This CDR3 spans 11 amino acids. The CDR3 nucleotides are TGCAGCGTTGATTTAGGCTTCGAAGAGTTCTTC. It translates to CSVDLGFEEFF.

The V and J genes are TRBV5-1 and TRBJ1-2; D ambiguous. V shed 0 bases and J shed 0 bases, with 9 bases lying between them. Germline CDR1 reads SGHRS; CDR2 reads YFSETQ. This CDR3 has 15 amino acids. The CDR3 loop is CASSLVTEANYGYTF. In DNA form, the CDR3 reads TGCGCCAGCAGCTTGGTTACAGAAGCTAACTATGGCTACACCTTC. Filled out from reference TRBV5-1 and TRBJ1-2, the complete variable domain reads KAGVTQTPRYLIKTRGQQVTLSCSPISGHRSVSWYQQTPGQGLQFLFEYFSETQRNKGNFPGRFSGRQFSNSRSEMNVSTLELGDSALYLCASSLVTEANYGYTFGSGTRLTVV.

J is TRBJ2-3 and V is TRBV18; D is possibly TRBD1 or TRBD2 (5 bases each). Germline assignment: CDR1 KGHSH and CDR2 LQKENI. The V gene lost 1 base and the J gene lost 0 bases, with 8 bases spanning the gap. This CDR3 has 15 residues. This chain's CDR3 is CASSPRRDSTDTQYF. The CDR3, as DNA: TGTGCCAGCTCACCACGACGGGACAGCACAGATACGCAGTATTTT. Looking up the rest from reference TRBV18 and TRBJ2-3 gives the full variable domain: NAGVMQNPRHLVRRRGQEARLRCSPMKGHSHVYWYRQLPEEGLKFMVYLQKENIIDESGMPKERFSAEFPKEGPSILRIQQVVRGDSAAYFCASSPRRDSTDTQYFGPGTRLTVL.

CDR3 in amino acids: CASSDYGETQYF. DNA of the CDR3: TGTGCCAGCAGTGACTATGGAGAGACCCAGTACTTC. The rearrangement links TRBV25-1 to TRBJ2-5; no firm D call. Per the germline V gene, CDR1 is MGHDK and CDR2 is SYGVNS. V shed 3 bases and J shed 4 bases, with 6 bases lying between them. This CDR3 is 12 amino acids long. Complete variable domain (other parts from reference TRBV25-1 and TRBJ2-5): EADIYQTPRYLVIGTGKKITLECSQTMGHDKMYWYQQDPGMELHLIHYSYGVNSTEKGDLSSESTVSRIRTEHFPLTLESARPSHTSQYLCASSDYGETQYFGPGTRLLVL.

V usage is TRBV19 and J usage is TRBJ2-1; TRBD2 aligns across 7 bases. The CDR3 sequence is 15 residues long. The V segment lost 1 base and the J segment 5 bases; nucleotides outside the gene matches: 5. Germline V CDR1 and CDR2: LNHDA, SQIVND (reference sequence). The CDR3 sequence is CASSIGPGGHNEQFF. The CDR3 DNA is TGTGCCAGTAGTATAGGCCCGGGAGGTCACAATGAGCAGTTCTTC.

The genes are TRBV5-1 and TRBJ2-3, with D unclear. CDR1 is SGHRS, CDR2 YFSETQ, per germline. CDR3 length: 14 amino acids. Trimming removed 3 bases at V and 0 bases at J, with 8 bases between. The CDR3: CASSSLLSTDTQYF. The CDR3 DNA reads as TGCGCCAGCAGCTCTCTCCTGAGCACAGATACGCAGTATTTT.

The chain has TRBV9 and TRBJ1-2; weak D call: TRBD1 (6 bases). The germline V gene encodes CDR1 SGDLS and CDR2 YYNGEE. Trimming cost V 3 bases and J 0 bases, with 18 bases left between them. The CDR3 consists of 17 residues. The chain's CDR3 is CASSARDIARTNYGYTF. The CDR3 DNA reads as TGTGCCAGCAGCGCAAGGGACATAGCTCGAACTAACTATGGCTACACCTTC.

This chain links TRBV5-6 with TRBJ1-1; D not certain. The germline V gene encodes CDR1 SGHDT and CDR2 YYEEEE. This CDR3 is built from 15 residues. V lost 4 bases and J lost 2, with 15 bases in between. CDR3 loop: CASSNYNDGNTEAFF. The CDR3 DNA reads as TGTGCCAGCAGCAACTATAACGACGGAAACACTGAAGCTTTCTTT. The whole variable domain, remainder taken from reference TRBV5-6 and TRBJ1-1, is DAGVTQSPTHLIKTRGQQVTLRCSPKSGHDTVSWYQQALGQGPQFIFQYYEEEERQRGNFPDRFSGHQFPNYSSELNVNALLLGDSALYLCASSNYNDGNTEAFFGQGTRLTVV.

This clone appeared a few times. The CDR3 protein is CSVVEGAGANVLTF. DNA for the CDR3: TGCAGCGTTGTCGAGGGTGCTGGGGCCAACGTCCTGACTTTC. The chain combines TRBV29-1 with TRBJ2-6, with a tentative D call TRBD2 (5 bases). V was trimmed by 4 bases and J by 2 bases, leaving 9 bases between them. The CDR3 is made up of 14 amino acids. Germline V CDR1 and CDR2: SQVTM, ANQGSEA. The variable domain in full, with the rest retrieved from reference TRBV29-1 and TRBJ2-6, is SAVISQKPSRDICQRGTSLTIQCQVDSQVTMMFWYRQQPGQSLTLIATANQGSEATYESGFVIDKFPISRPNLTFSTLTVSNMSPEDSSIYLCSVVEGAGANVLTFGAGSRLTVL.

The chain links TRBV6-6 to TRBJ1-6; tentatively, D is TRBD1 (6 bases). V shed 6 bases and J shed 7 bases, with 19 bases lying between them. The CDR3 totals 16 residues. Germline V gene data show CDR1 as MNHNY and CDR2 as SVGAGI (reference sequence). The CDR3 region is CASSRRWGAQNSPLHF. Written as DNA, the CDR3 is TGTGCCAGCAGCCGCCGGTGGGGGGCCCAAAATTCACCCCTCCACTTT.

CDR3 protein: CASSSRDRVGDTEAFF. CDR3 nucleotide sequence: TGTGCCAGCAGTTCCCGGGACAGGGTGGGGGACACTGAAGCTTTCTTT. J is TRBJ1-1 and V is TRBV6-6, with 9 bases matching TRBD1. Germline trimming cut 4 bases from V and 3 bases from J; bases unmatched to any gene: 9. This CDR3 is 16 amino acids long. Germline CDR1 is MNHNY and CDR2 is SVGAGI (reference sequence).

The chain combines TRBV12-5 with TRBJ2-2; no firm D call. The CDR3 has 13 residues. V dropped 4 bases and J dropped 6 bases, with 9 bases sitting between them. Germline CDR1 LGHNT, CDR2 FRNRAP. CDR3 protein: CASGSPSAGELFF. The CDR3 DNA follows: TGTGCTAGTGGTTCCCCCTCCGCCGGGGAGCTGTTTTTT. The whole variable domain, filled in from reference TRBV12-5 and TRBJ2-2, reads DARVTQTPRHKVTEMGQEVTMRCQPILGHNTVFWYRQTMMQGLELLAYFRNRAPLDDSGMPKDRFSAEMPDATLATLKIQPSEPRDSAVYFCASGSPSAGELFFGEGSRLTVL.

In nucleotides, the CDR3 is TGTGCCAGCAGCACAGGGGGCGGAGATATAGGTGGCTACACCTTC. This translates into CASSTGGGDIGGYTF. V is TRBV28 and J is TRBJ1-2; 9 nucleotides agree with TRBD1. J gave up 7 bases and V 6 bases, and 12 bases lay outside the gene matches. The CDR3 sequence is 15 residues long. From germline, CDR1 is MDHEN and CDR2 SYDVKM.